This note documents a single T cell receptor (beta chain) sequence. Assay: immunoSEQ multiplex PCR; the TCRdb copy retains only in-frame clones and omits some. Found here are about 52,000 clones, approximately 90% of them singletons; the top ten hold about 0.36%. This sample is part of a study of T cell changes during pregnancy in multiple sclerosis. The germline V and J ends were trimmed by 1 base and 6 bases, with 12 bases remaining between them. The V gene's germline CDR1 is SGHVS and CDR2 FQNEAQ. CDR3 length equals 15 residues. The TCR sequence derives from a female donor with multiple sclerosis, enrolled in a pregnancy study. The sequencing used CD4+ T cells from peripheral blood mononuclear cells, collected before pregnancy. The J gene is TRBJ2-2, the V gene TRBV7-8, with D possibly TRBD1 on 6 matching bases. CDR3 in amino acids: CASSLVRTGPGELFF. The CDR3 coding sequence is TGTGCCAGCAGCTTAGTACGCACAGGGCCCGGGGAGCTGTTTTTT.